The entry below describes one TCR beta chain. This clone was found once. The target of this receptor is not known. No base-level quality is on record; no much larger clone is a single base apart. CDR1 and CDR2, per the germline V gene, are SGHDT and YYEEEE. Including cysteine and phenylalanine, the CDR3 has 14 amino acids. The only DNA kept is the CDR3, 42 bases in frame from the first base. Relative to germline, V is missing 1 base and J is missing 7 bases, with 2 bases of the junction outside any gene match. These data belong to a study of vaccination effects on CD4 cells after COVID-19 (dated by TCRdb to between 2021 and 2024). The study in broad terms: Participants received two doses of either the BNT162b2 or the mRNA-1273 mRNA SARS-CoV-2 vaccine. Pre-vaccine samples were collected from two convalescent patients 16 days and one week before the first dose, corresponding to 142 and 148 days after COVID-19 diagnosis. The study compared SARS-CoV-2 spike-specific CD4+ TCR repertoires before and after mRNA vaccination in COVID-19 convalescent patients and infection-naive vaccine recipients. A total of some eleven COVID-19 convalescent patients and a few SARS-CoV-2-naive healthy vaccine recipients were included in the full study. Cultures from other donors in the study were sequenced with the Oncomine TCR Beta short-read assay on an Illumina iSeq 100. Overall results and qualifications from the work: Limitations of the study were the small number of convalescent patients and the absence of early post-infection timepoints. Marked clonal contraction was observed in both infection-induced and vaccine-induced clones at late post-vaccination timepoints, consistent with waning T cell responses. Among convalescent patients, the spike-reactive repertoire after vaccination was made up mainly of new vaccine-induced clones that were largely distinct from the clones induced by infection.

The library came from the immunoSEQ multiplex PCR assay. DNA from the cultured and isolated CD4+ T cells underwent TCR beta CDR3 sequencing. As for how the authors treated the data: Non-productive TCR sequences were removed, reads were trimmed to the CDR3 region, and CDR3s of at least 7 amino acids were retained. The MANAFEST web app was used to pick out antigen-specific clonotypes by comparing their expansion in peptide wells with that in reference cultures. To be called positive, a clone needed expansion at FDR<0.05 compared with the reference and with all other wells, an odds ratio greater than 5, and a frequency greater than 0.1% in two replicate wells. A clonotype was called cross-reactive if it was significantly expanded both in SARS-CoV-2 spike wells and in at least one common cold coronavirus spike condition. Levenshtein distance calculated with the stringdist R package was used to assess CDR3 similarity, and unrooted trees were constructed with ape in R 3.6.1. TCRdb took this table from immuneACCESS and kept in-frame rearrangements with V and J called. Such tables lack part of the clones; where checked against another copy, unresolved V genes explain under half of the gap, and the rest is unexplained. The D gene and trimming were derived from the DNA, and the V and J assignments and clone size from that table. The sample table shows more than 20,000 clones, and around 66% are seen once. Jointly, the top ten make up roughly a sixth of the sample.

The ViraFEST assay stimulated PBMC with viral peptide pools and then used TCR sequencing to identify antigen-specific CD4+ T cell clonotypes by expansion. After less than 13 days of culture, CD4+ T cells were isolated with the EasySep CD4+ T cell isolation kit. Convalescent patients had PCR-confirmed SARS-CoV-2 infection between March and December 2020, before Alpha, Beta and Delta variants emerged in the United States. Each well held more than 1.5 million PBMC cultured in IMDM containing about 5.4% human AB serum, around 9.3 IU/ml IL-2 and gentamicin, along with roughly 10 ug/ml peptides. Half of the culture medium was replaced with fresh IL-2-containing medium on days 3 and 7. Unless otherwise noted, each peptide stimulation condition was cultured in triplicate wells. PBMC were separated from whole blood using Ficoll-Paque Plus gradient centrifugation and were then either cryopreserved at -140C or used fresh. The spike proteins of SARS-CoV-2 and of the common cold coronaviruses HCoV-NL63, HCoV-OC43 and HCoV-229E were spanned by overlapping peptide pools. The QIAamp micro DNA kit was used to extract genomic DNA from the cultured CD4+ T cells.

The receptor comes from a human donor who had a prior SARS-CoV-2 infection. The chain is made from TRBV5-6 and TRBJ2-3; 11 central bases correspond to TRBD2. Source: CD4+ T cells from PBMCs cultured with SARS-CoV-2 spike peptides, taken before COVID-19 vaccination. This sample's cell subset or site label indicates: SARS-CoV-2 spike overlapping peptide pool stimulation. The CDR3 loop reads CASSLTSGGNTQYF. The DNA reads TGTGCCAGCAGCTTGACTAGCGGGGGTAATACGCAGTATTTT.